A selection of T cell receptor beta chains follows, all from one sample in a study of human T cells and chemical hapten exposure. TCRdb called the RACE reads again in MiXCR, with one record for every CDR3 protein. The profile shows 300,000 to 450,000 distinct CDR3 sequences, more than 4.5% of them singletons. The material sequenced was whole blood, taken in connection with sensitization to the hapten diphenylcyclopropenone (DPC). Receptor source: a woman between 45 and 65 years old with alopecia areata. Some clones in this sample may be carry-over from other donors' samples. Both conserved end residues are part of each CDR3. A D gene is named only where the DNA matches it firmly. Where a row states a size, it is once, few, many or the class of an expanded clone; other rows omit it.

V	length	D	size	J	DNA	CDR3
TRBV6-5	13	.	many	TRBJ1-5	TGTGCCAGCAGTTACGGGACCCATCAGCCCCAGCATTTT	CASSYGTHQPQHF
TRBV5-1	16	.	few	TRBJ2-1	TGCGCCAGCAGCTTGGCTGCGCAGAGCTCCTACAATGAGCAGTTCTTC	CASSLAAQSSYNEQFF
TRBV4-2	13	TRBD2	.	TRBJ2-7	TGTGCCAGCAGCGAGGGACTAGCCTACGAGCAGTACTTC	CASSEGLAYEQYF
TRBV4-3	15	.	.	TRBJ1-1	TGCGCCAGCAGCCAAGATTTAGGAGCTAACACTGAAGCTTTCTTT	CASSQDLGANTEAFF
TRBV3-1	18	TRBD2	many	TRBJ2-4	TGTGCCAGCAGCCAAGATTTTCCTAGCGGGGTAGCCAAAAACATTCAGTACTTC	CASSQDFPSGVAKNIQYF
TRBV12-3/TRBV12-4	14	TRBD1	few	TRBJ1-3	TGTGCCAGCATTGGGACAGGGGCTGGAAACACCATATATTTT	CASIGTGAGNTIYF
TRBV6-2/TRBV6-3	15	.	.	TRBJ2-1	TGTGCCAGCAGTCTTTGGCAGGACTGGGCGGGTGAGCAGTTCTTC	CASSLWQDWAGEQFF
TRBV12-3/TRBV12-4	14	.	few	TRBJ2-7	TGTGCCAGCAGTTTAAGGGCTAGCTCCTACGAGCAGTACTTC	CASSLRASSYEQYF
TRBV12-3/TRBV12-4	15	TRBD1	many	TRBJ1-6	TGTGCCAGCACCCCGACAGGGCAAGCTGGGTCACCCCTCCACTTT	CASTPTGQAGSPLHF
TRBV11-3	16	.	few	TRBJ1-5	TGTGCCAGCCTCCTAGTGGGACCGAGATTCAATCAGCCCCAGCATTTT	CASLLVGPRFNQPQHF
TRBV19	15	TRBD1	.	TRBJ1-2	TGTGCCAGTACTTGGGACAGGGGGATCAACTATGGCTACACCTTC	CASTWDRGINYGYTF
TRBV6-1	14	TRBD1	.	TRBJ1-2	TGTGCCAGCATCGGGAAGACAGGGGTCGGCGGCTACACCTTC	CASIGKTGVGGYTF
TRBV29-1	16	.	.	TRBJ2-7	TGCAGCGTTGGTCTCCCGGGACGGTTGAGCTCCTACGAGCAGTACTTC	CSVGLPGRLSSYEQYF
TRBV6-5	12	.	many	TRBJ2-1	TGTGCCAGCAGGTCTAGCGCGAATGAGCAGTTCTTC	CASRSSANEQFF
TRBV5-1	14	.	many	TRBJ2-7	TGCGCCAGCAGCCTTGATGCCCGAACCTACGAGCAGTACTTC	CASSLDARTYEQYF
TRBV10-3	13	TRBD1	few	TRBJ1-6	TGTGCCATCGGGACAGGGGATAATTCACCCCTCCACTTT	CAIGTGDNSPLHF
TRBV6-6	14	.	.	TRBJ1-6	TGTGCCAGCGGGCAGAGCTCCTATAATTCACCCCTCCACTTT	CASGQSSYNSPLHF
TRBV7-8	15	TRBD1	many	TRBJ2-3	TGTGCCAGCAGCAGCCGGGACAGCCTCACAGATACGCAGTATTTT	CASSSRDSLTDTQYF
TRBV6-2/TRBV6-3	12	.	.	TRBJ2-3	TGTGCCAGCAGCCCCCATTCAGATACGCAGTATTTT	CASSPHSDTQYF
TRBV5-1	13	.	.	TRBJ1-2	TGCGCCAGCAGCTCGGACACTCTCTATGGCCACACCTTC	CASSSDTLYGHTF
TRBV18	12	TRBD1	many	TRBJ1-2	TGTGCCAGCTCGGCTGCCGGGACAGACGGTACCTTC	CASSAAGTDGTF
TRBV28	12	.	many	TRBJ2-7	TGTGCCAGCAGGGACAGCCAATACGAGCAGTACTTC	CASRDSQYEQYF
TRBV9	13	.	many	TRBJ2-4	TGTGCCAGCAGCGCCGGACAGAAAAACATTCAGTACTTC	CASSAGQKNIQYF
TRBV2	15	TRBD1	few	TRBJ2-6	TGTGCCAGCGGGACAGGGCAAGCTGGGGCCAACGTCCTGACTTTC	CASGTGQAGANVLTF
TRBV6-6	14	.	many	TRBJ1-4	TGTGCCTCCTCGGCGGCGGCCGCTAATGAAAAACTGTTTTTT	CASSAAAANEKLFF
TRBV5-1	20	TRBD2	many	TRBJ2-3	TGCGCCAGCAGCCACTCCGGGACTAGCGGGAGAGGAGCTAGCACAGATACGCAGTATTTT	CASSHSGTSGRGASTDTQYF
TRBV11-2	15	TRBD2	few	TRBJ2-1	TGTGCCAGCAGCTTTAGCGGGAGCGACCGCAATGAGCAGTTCTTC	CASSFSGSDRNEQFF
TRBV27	15	TRBD2	few	TRBJ2-5	TGTGCCAGCAGTCCCCGAGGTAGCGGGCTGGAGACCCAGTACTTC	CASSPRGSGLETQYF
TRBV6-2/TRBV6-3	13	.	many	TRBJ2-7	TGTGCCAGCAGTTACTGGGGCGCGGACGAGCAGTACTTC	CASSYWGADEQYF
TRBV9	16	TRBD2	many	TRBJ2-1	TGTGCCAGCAGCGTCGGCAGGACTAGCGGGGTGGATGAGCAGTTCTTC	CASSVGRTSGVDEQFF
TRBV15	15	.	many	TRBJ2-5	TGTGCCACCAGCAGAGATCGAGTACGGCGAGAGACCCAGTACTTC	CATSRDRVRRETQYF
TRBV6-1	14	.	many	TRBJ1-5	TGTGCCAGCAGTGAAGGTTGGGGAAATCAGCCCCAGCATTTT	CASSEGWGNQPQHF
TRBV27	15	.	many	TRBJ2-7	TGTGCCAGCAGATCTTCATATGGAGCTCCCTACGAGCAGTACTTC	CASRSSYGAPYEQYF
TRBV5-6	14	.	many	TRBJ1-5	TGTGCCAGCAGCTTGGAGAGGGGCAATCAGCCCCAGCATTTT	CASSLERGNQPQHF
TRBV24-1	16	TRBD1	many	TRBJ1-5	TGTGCCACCAGTGACCCCAGACAGGGCTCGGCTCAGCCCCAGCATTTT	CATSDPRQGSAQPQHF
TRBV13	14	.	.	TRBJ2-1	TGTGCCAGCAGCTCGCTAGGCGCCTACAATGAGCAGTTCTTC	CASSSLGAYNEQFF
TRBV13	12	.	many	TRBJ2-3	TGTGCCAGCGGGGTGAGCACAGATACGCAGTATTTT	CASGVSTDTQYF
TRBV4-1	14	.	many	TRBJ1-6	TGCGCCAGCTTACCGGCAGGGTTGAATTCACCCCTCCACTTT	CASLPAGLNSPLHF
TRBV21-1	11	.	many	TRBJ2-4	TGTGCCAGCAGCAAATATGAGGTTCAGTACTTC	CASSKYEVQYF
TRBV29-1	11	.	many	TRBJ2-1	TGCAGCGTTGTGCAGTACAATGAGCAGTTCTTC	CSVVQYNEQFF
TRBV4-1	15	.	many	TRBJ1-3	TGCGCCAGCAGCCAAGGACAGAGCTCTGGAAACACCATATATTTT	CASSQGQSSGNTIYF